Following are 10 T cell receptor beta chains from one sample sequenced in a study of shared clonotypes between healthy human individuals. Profiled with immunoSEQ multiplex PCR; TCRdb holds only in-frame clones, not every one. Of fewer than 600,000 clones listed, roughly 83% are singletons. The specimen sequenced was PBMCs. These receptors were taken from a woman aged 35 to 49 in good health. Some clones in this sample may be carry-over from other donors' samples.

The rearrangement joins TRBV6-1 to TRBJ2-3, with TRBD2 as a possible D gene (5 bases). Trimming stripped 4 bases from V and 0 bases from J, with 17 bases between. The CDR3 loop spans 17 amino acids. Germline V gene lookup returns CDR1 MNHNS and CDR2 SASEGT. CDR3 sequence: CASSAKLGSGSTDTQYF. The CDR3 DNA sequence: TGTGCCAGCAGTGCGAAGTTAGGGAGCGGCAGCACAGATACGCAGTATTTT.

The chain joins TRBV27 to TRBJ2-5; TRBD2 matches 12 bases. The J call is in doubt because the DNA end fits TRBJ2-7 better. The CDR3 is 19 residues long. Germline values: CDR1 MNHEY, CDR2 SMNVEV (reference sequence). DNA for the CDR3: TGTGCCAGCAGCCCCTCCGAGACTAGCGGGAGTCCCTTCTCCTACGAGCAGTACTTC. As protein: CASSPSETSGSPFSYEQYF.

Concerning this clone: Its ends do not fully match the called genes, so a read error is possible. The genes are TRBV7-7 and TRBJ2-1; 8 bases map to TRBD2. Germline V gene lookup returns CDR1 SSHAT and CDR2 FNYEAQ (reference sequence). The CDR3 runs 14 residues. The CDR3: CASSFQRGSNEQFF. CDR3 nucleotides: TGTGCTAGCAGCTTCCAGCGGGGGTCGAATGAGCAGTTCTTC.

The rearrangement joins TRBV7-7 to TRBJ1-1; TRBD1 agrees at 8 bases. Germline loops: CDR1 SSHAT, CDR2 FNYEAQ (reference sequence). Losses at the gene ends were 5 bases for V and 0 bases for J; bases not matched to a gene: 11. CDR3 size: 17 residues. CDR3 protein: CASSPGQVNNMNTEAFF. For the CDR3, the DNA is TGTGCCAGCAGCCCGGGACAGGTTAACAACATGAACACTGAAGCTTTCTTT. Combining the CDR3 with reference TRBV7-7 and TRBJ1-1 gives the whole variable domain GAGVSQSPRYKVTKRGQDVTLRCDPISSHATLYWYQQALGQGPEFLTYFNYEAQPDKSGLPSDRFSAERPEGSISTLTIQRTEQRDSAMYRCASSPGQVNNMNTEAFFGQGTRLTVV.

The rearrangement joins TRBV6-6 to TRBJ2-7, with D perhaps matching TRBD1 or TRBD2 (6 bases each). Germline-derived CDR1 and CDR2 are MNHNY and SVGAGI (reference sequence). The CDR3 spans 13 residues. Trimming cost V 4 bases and J 6 bases, with 13 bases left between them. The CDR3 coding sequence is TGTGCCAGCAGTTCCGGGGGCTTCGGCGAGCAGTACTTC. Its protein product is CASSSGGFGEQYF.

This clone was observed once. The CDR3 reads CASSEATADTQYF. CDR3 DNA sequence: TGCGCCAGCAGTGAGGCCACAGCAGATACGCAGTATTTT. This sequence joins TRBV10-1 and TRBJ2-3; no reliable D call. Trimming removed 2 bases at V and 4 bases at J, with 7 bases between. This CDR3 contains 13 residues. Germline V lookup: CDR1 WNHNN, CDR2 SYGVQD (reference sequence).

The V and J genes are TRBV2 and TRBJ1-5; D might be TRBD1 (6 bases). The CDR3 spans 15 residues. Germline-derived CDR1 and CDR2 are SNHLY and FYNNEI. V was cut by 8 bases and J by 5 bases, with 19 bases left in between. DNA of the CDR3: TGTGCCAGCTTTTTGGAGGGGGGAGGGGATCAGCCCCAGCATTTT. As protein: CASFLEGGGDQPQHF.

The rearrangement links TRBV19 to TRBJ1-3, with D tentatively TRBD1 (5 bases). The CDR3 sequence is 13 residues long. Germline V lookup: CDR1 LNHDA, CDR2 SQIVND (reference sequence). Trimming took 9 bases from V and 6 from J, leaving 15 bases between them. The CDR3 sequence is CASSQLGVNTIYF. Here the CDR3 DNA reads TGTGCCAGCAGTCAACTAGGGGTAAACACCATATATTTT.

The chain carries TRBV21-1 and TRBJ2-7; the table names TRBD2, a call not compared with the DNA. TRBV21-1 is assigned pseudogene status. CDR3 length: 17 residues. CDR3 sequence reads: CASSILGSGSFPGEQYF. For the CDR3, the DNA is TGTGCCAGCAGCATCCTTGGGTCGGGGAGTTTTCCGGGCGAGCAGTACTTC.

V usage is TRBV10-3 and J usage is TRBJ1-1, with D maybe TRBD1 (5 bases). The CDR3 covers 12 residues. Trimming took 11 bases from V and 4 from J, leaving 14 bases between them. Germline lookup yields CDR1 ENHRY and CDR2 SYGVKD. CDR3 nucleotides: TGTGCCGCCGGGGAGGGACCCACTGAAGCTTTCTTT. The encoded protein is CAAGEGPTEAFF.